This TCR beta chain was recovered during a study of blood T cells in healthy people across ages. This CDR3 has 15 amino acids. Germline lookup yields CDR1 SNHLY and CDR2 FYNNEI. Individuals who donated were healthy Caucasians from Russia aged roughly 6 to 90. A second about 6 to 11 cycle PCR used barcoded and J-beta primers. Each CDR3 protein is one row after TCRdb ran MiXCR on the 5' RACE reads. The sample shows hundreds of thousands of distinct CDR3 sequences, 29% of them seen only once. As for this clonotype: Antigen unknown.

Notes on the study in general: Samples with more naive T cells showed higher observed beta diversity.

This sequence was found in a woman of 80 years or more in good health. Specimen: blood. The J gene is TRBJ2-7, the V gene TRBV2, with D possibly being TRBD1 or TRBD2 (7 bases each). The DNA end favors TRBJ2-5, so the J call may be wrong. In DNA, the CDR3 is TGTGCCAGCAGTGCCCAGGGGGGGGGCGGAGAGACCCAGTACTTC. This codes for CASSAQGGGGETQYF.